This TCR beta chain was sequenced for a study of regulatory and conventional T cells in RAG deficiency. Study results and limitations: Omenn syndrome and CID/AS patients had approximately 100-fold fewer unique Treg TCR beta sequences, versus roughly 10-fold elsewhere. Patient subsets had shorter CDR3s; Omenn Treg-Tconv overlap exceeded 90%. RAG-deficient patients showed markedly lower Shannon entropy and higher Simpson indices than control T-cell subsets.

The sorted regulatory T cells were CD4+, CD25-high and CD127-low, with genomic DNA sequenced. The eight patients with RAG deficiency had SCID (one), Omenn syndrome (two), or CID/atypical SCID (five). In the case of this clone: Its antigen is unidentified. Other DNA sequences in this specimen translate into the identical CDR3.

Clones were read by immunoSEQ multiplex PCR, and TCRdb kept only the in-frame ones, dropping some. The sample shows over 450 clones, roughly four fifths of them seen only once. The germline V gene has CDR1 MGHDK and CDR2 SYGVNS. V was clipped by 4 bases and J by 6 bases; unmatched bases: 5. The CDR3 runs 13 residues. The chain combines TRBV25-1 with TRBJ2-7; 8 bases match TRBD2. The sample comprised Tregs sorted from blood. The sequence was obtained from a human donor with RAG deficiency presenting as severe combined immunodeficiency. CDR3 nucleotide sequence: TGTGCCAGCAGTGGGCCAAGCGGGGGCGAGCAGTACTTC. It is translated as CASSGPSGGEQYF.